These 3 T cell receptor beta chains were sequenced from one sample in a study of blood T cell repertoires in COVID-19. TCRdb's copy holds only in-frame clones and misses some; the assay was immunoSEQ multiplex PCR. This table holds some 100,000 clones, over 85% found once. Sequenced: peripheral blood. The receptors originated from a man aged 70 or older with acute or convalescent COVID-19.

The rearrangement links TRBV28 to TRBJ1-2; TRBD1 matches at 10 bases. J was trimmed by 2 bases and V by 0 bases; bases with no gene match: 9. Germline V gives CDR1 MDHEN, CDR2 SYDVKM. This CDR3 has 18 residues. CDR3 sequence: CASSLWALRQGANYGYTF. CDR3 coding DNA: TGTGCCAGCAGTTTATGGGCCCTTAGACAGGGGGCCAACTATGGCTACACCTTC.

V usage is TRBV29-1 and J usage is TRBJ2-7; TRBD1 matches at 9 bases. Germline V gives CDR1 SQVTM, CDR2 ANQGSEA. The CDR3 covers 14 residues. The trim removed 6 bases at V and 4 bases at J, leaving 10 bases unmatched. The CDR3 loop is CSVVLGTGFYEQYF. For the CDR3, the DNA is TGCAGCGTGGTCCTCGGGACAGGGTTTTACGAGCAGTACTTC.

V usage is TRBV30 and J usage is TRBJ1-6; tentative D call: TRBD1 (5 bases). The germline CDR1 and CDR2 sequences are GTSNPN and SVGIG (reference sequence). The CDR3 runs 15 residues. The ends were cut back, 0 bases at V and 7 bases at J, with 13 bases in the middle. CDR3 sequence reads: CAWSVVGRRNSPLHF. DNA of the CDR3: TGTGCCTGGAGTGTCGTGGGGCGCCGGAATTCACCCCTCCACTTT.